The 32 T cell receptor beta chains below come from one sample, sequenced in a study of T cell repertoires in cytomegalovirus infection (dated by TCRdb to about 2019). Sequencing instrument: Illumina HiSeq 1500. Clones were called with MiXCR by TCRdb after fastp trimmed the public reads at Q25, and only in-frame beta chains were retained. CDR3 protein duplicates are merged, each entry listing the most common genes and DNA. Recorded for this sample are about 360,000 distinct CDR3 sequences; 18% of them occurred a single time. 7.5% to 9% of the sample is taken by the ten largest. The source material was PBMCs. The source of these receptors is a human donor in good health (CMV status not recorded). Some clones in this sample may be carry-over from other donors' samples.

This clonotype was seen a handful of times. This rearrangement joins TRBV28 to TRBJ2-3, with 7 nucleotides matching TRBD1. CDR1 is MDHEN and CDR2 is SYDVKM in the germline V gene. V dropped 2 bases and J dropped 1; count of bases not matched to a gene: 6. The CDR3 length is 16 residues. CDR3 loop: CASSLDKGQRTDTQYF. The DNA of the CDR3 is TGTGCCAGCAGTTTAGACAAGGGACAGCGCACAGATACGCAGTATTTT.

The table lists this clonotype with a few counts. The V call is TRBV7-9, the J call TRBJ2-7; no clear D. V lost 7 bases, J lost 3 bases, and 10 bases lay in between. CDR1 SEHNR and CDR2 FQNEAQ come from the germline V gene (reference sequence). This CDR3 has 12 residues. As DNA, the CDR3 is TGTGCCAGCACCATAGAGGACTACGAGCAGTACTTC. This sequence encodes CASTIEDYEQYF.

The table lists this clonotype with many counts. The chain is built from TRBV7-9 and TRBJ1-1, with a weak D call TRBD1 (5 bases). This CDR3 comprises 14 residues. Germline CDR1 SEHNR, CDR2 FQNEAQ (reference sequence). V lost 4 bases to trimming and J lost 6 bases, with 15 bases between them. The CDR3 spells CASSSAATVAEAFF. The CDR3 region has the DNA TGTGCCAGCAGCTCGGCCGCGACAGTTGCTGAAGCTTTCTTT. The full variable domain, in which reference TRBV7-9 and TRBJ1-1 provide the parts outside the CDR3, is DTGVSQNPRHKITKRGQNVTFRCDPISEHNRLYWYRQTLGQGPEFLTYFQNEAQLEKSRLLSDRFSAERPKGSFSTLEIQRTEQGDSAMYLCASSSAATVAEAFFGQGTRLTVV.

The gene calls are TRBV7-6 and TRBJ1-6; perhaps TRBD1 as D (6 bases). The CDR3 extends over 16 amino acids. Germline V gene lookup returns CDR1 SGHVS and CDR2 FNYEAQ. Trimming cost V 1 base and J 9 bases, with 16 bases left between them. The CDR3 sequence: CASSLEPGQFSSPLHF. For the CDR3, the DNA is TGTGCCAGCAGCTTAGAGCCCGGACAGTTTTCTTCACCCCTCCACTTT.

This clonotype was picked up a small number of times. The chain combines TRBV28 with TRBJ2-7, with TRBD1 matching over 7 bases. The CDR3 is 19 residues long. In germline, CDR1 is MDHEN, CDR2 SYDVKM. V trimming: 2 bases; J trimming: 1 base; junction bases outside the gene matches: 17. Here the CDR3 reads CASSLLLISTGKRSYEQYF. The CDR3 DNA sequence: TGTGCCAGCAGTTTACTACTTATTTCGACAGGGAAAAGGTCCTACGAGCAGTACTTC.

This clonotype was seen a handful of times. CDR3 protein: CASSALGGDQPQHF. CDR3 bases: TGTGCCAGCAGTGCGCTGGGGGGCGATCAGCCCCAGCATTTT. V is TRBV6-1 and J is TRBJ1-5; weak D call: TRBD1 (6 bases). This CDR3 comprises 14 residues. Germline V lookup: CDR1 MNHNS, CDR2 SASEGT. V was pared by 4 bases and J by 5 bases, with 12 bases between.

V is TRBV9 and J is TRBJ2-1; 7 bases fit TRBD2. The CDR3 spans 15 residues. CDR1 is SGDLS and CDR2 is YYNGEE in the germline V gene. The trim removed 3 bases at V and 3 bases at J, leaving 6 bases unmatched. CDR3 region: CASSAGGKVYNEQFF. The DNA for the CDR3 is TGTGCCAGCAGCGCGGGGGGAAAGGTCTACAATGAGCAGTTCTTC.

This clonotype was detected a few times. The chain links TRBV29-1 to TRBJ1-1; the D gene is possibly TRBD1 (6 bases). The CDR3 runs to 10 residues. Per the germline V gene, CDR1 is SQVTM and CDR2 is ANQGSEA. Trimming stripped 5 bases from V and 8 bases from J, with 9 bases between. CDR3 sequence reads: CSVQTGEAFF. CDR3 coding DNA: TGCAGCGTTCAAACAGGGGAAGCTTTCTTT.

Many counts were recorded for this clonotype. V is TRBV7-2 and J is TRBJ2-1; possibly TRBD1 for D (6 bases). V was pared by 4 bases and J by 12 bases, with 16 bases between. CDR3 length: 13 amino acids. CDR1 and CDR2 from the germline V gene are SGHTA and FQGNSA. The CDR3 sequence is CASSSTPGTPQFF. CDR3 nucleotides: TGTGCCAGCAGCTCCACACCCGGGACACCGCAGTTCTTC.

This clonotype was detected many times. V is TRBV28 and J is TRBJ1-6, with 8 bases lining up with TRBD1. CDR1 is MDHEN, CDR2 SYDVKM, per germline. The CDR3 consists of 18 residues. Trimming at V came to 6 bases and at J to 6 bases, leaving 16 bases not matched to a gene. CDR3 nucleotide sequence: TGTGCCAGCAGCCCCCTGGATCAAGGGACAGGCTTTAATTCACCCCTCCACTTT. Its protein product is CASSPLDQGTGFNSPLHF.

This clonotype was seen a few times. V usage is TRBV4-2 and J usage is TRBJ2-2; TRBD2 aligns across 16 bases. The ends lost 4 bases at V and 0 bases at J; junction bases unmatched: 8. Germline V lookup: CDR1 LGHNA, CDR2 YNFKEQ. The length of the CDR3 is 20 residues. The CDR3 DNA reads TGTGCCAGCAGCCGGACGACCGGGACTAGCGGGGGGGCGAACACCGGGGAGCTGTTTTTT. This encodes CASSRTTGTSGGANTGELFF.

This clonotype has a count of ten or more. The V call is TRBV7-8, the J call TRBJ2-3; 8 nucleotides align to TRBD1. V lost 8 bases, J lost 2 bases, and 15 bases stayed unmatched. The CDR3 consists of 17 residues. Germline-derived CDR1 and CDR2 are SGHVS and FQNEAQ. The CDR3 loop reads CASRQLGGTGVTDTQYF. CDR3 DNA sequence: TGTGCCAGCCGCCAACTCGGCGGGACAGGTGTCACAGATACGCAGTATTTT.

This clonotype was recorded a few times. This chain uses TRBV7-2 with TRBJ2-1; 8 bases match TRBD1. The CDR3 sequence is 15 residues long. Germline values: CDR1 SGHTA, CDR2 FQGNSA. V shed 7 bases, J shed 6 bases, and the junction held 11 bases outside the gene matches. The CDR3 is CASTLSGGASNEQFF. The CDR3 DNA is TGTGCCAGCACCCTTTCAGGGGGCGCGTCCAATGAGCAGTTCTTC.

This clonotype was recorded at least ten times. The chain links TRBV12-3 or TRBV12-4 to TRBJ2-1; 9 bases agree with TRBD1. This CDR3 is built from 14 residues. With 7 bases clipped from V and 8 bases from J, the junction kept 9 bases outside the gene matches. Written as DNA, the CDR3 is TGTGCCAGCACCCACAGGGGGCTATCGGATGAGCAGTTCTTC. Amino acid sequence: CASTHRGLSDEQFF.

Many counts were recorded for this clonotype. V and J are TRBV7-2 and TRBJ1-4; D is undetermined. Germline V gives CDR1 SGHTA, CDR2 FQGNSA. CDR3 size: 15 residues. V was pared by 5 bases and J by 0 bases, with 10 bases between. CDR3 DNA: TGTGCCAGCAGCCCGAGAGTTGCAACTAATGAAAAACTGTTTTTT. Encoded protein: CASSPRVATNEKLFF.

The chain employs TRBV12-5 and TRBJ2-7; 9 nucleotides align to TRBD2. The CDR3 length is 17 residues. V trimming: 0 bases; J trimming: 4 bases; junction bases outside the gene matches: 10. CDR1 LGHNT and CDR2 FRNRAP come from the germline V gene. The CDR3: CASGLVITAGGGYEQYF. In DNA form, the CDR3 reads TGTGCTAGTGGTTTGGTAATTACAGCGGGAGGAGGTTACGAGCAGTACTTC.

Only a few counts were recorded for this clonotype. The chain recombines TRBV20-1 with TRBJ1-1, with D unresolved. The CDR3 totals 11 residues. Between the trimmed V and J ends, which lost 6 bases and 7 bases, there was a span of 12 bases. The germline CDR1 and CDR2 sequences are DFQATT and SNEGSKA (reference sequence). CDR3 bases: TGCAGTGCCATTCAAAGGGTTGAAGCTTTCTTT. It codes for CSAIQRVEAFF.

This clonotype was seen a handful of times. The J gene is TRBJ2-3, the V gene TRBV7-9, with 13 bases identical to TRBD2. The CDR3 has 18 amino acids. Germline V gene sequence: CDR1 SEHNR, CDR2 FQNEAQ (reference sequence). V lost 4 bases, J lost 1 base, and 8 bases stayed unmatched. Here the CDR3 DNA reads TGTGCCAGCAGCTCGCGGGGGACTAGCGGGGACCGCACAGATACGCAGTATTTT. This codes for CASSSRGTSGDRTDTQYF.

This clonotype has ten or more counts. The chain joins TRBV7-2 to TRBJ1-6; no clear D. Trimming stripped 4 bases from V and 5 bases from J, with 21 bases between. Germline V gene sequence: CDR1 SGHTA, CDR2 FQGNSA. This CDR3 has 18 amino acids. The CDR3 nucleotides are TGTGCCAGCAGCTCACCCCCAACCTTGACTACGGATAATTCACCCCTCCACTTT. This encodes CASSSPPTLTTDNSPLHF. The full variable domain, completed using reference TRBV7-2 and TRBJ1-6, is GAGVSQSPSNKVTEKGKDVELRCDPISGHTALYWYRQSLGQGLEFLIYFQGNSAPDKSGLPSDRFSAERTGGSVSTLTIQRTQQEDSAVYLCASSSPPTLTTDNSPLHFGNGTRLTVT.

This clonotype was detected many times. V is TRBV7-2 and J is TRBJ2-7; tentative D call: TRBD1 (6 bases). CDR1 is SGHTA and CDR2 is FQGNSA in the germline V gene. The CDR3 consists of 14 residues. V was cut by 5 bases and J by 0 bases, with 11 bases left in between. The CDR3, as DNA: TGTGCCAGCAGCCACAGACAGGCCTCCTACGAGCAGTACTTC. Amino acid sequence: CASSHRQASYEQYF.

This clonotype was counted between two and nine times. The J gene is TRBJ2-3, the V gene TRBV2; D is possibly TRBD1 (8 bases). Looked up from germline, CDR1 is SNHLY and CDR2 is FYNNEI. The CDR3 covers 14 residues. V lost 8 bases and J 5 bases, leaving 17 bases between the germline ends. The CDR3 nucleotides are TGTGCCAGCGGGCTAACAGGGGGGGGAGATACGCAGTATTTT. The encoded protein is CASGLTGGGDTQYF.

The chain's CDR3 is CASSPPTSGDAYEQYF. CDR3 nucleotides: TGTGCCAGCAGTCCTCCGACTAGCGGGGATGCTTACGAGCAGTACTTC. The gene calls are TRBV2 and TRBJ2-7; TRBD2 aligns across 11 bases. Germline V gene sequence: CDR1 SNHLY, CDR2 FYNNEI. This CDR3 is built from 16 residues. Trimming at V came to 5 bases and at J to 4 bases, leaving 10 bases not matched to a gene.

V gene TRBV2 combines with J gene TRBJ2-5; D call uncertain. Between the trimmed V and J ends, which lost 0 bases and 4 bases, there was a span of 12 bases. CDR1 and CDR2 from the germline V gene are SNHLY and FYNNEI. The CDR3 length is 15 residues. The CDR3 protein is CASSEALGKRETQYF. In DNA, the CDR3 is TGTGCCAGCAGTGAAGCGCTTGGGAAGCGAGAGACCCAGTACTTC.

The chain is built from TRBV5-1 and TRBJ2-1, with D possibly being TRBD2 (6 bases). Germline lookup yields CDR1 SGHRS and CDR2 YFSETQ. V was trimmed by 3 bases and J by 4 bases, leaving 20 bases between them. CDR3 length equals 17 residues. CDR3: CASSSPGLSNVYNEQFF. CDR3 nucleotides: TGCGCCAGCAGCTCCCCGGGACTGTCCAATGTATACAATGAGCAGTTCTTC.

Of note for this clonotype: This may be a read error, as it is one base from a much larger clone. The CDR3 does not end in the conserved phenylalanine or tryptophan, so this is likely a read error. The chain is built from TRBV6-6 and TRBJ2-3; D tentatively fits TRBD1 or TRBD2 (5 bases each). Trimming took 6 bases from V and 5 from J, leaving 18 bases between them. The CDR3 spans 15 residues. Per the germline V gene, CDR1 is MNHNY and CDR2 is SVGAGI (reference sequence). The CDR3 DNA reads TGTGCCAGCAGAAGGGGAGTGGGAGCAGGAGATACGCAGTATTAT. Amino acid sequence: CASRRGVGAGDTQYY.

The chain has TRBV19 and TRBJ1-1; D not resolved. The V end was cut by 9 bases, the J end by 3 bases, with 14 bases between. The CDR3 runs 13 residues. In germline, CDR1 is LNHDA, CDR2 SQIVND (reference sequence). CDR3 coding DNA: TGTGCCAGCAGGTTACGGTTAGACACTGAAGCTTTCTTT. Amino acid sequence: CASRLRLDTEAFF.

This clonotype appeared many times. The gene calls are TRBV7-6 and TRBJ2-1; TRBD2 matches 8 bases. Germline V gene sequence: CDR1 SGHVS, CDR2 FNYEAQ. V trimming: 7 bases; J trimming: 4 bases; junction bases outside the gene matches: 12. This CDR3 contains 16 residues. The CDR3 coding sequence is TGTGCCAGCAACCCCTACGGGGGGGGACGGTACAATGAGCAGTTCTTC. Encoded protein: CASNPYGGGRYNEQFF.

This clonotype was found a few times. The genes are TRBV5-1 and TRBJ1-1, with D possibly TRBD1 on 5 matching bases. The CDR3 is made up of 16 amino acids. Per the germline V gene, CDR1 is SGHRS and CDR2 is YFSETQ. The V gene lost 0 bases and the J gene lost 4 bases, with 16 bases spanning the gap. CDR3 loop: CASSLGPGTWGTEAFF. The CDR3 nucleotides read TGCGCCAGCAGCTTGGGGCCCGGGACTTGGGGCACTGAAGCTTTCTTT.

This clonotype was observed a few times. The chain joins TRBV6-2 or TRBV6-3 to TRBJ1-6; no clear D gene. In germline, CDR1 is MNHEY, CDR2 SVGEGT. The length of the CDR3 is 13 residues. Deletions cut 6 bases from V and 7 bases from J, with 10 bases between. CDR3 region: CASRPPGNSPLHF. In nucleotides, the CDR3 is TGTGCCAGCAGACCGCCCGGGAATTCACCCCTCCACTTT.

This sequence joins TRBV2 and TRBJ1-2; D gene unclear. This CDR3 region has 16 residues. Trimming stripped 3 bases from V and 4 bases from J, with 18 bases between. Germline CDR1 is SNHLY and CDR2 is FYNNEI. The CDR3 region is CASSETEASLGYGYTF. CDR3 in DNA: TGTGCCAGCAGTGAGACGGAGGCCTCATTAGGCTATGGCTACACCTTC.

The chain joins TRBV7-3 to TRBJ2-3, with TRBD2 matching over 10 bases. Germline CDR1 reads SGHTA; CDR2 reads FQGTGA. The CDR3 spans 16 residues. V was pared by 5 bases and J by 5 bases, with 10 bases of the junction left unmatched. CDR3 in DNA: TGTGCCAGCAGCCCACGACTAGCGGGTCGGTTAGATACGCAGTATTTT. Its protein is CASSPRLAGRLDTQYF. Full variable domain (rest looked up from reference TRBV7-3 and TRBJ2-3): GAGVSQTPSNKVTEKGKYVELRCDPISGHTALYWYRQSLGQGPEFLIYFQGTGAADDSGLPNDRFFAVRPEGSVSTLKIQRTERGDSAVYLCASSPRLAGRLDTQYFGPGTRLTVL.

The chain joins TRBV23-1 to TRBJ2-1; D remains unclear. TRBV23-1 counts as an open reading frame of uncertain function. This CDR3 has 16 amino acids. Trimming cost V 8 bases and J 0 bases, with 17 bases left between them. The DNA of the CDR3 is TGCGCCAGCCACGAGGCCTATTCGAGCTCCTACAATGAGCAGTTCTTC. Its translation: CASHEAYSSSYNEQFF.